This is a list of T cell receptor beta chains from one sample in a study of shared clonotypes between healthy human individuals. Profiled with immunoSEQ multiplex PCR; TCRdb holds only in-frame clones, not every one. The table has fewer than 600,000 clones, roughly four fifths seen once. Sequenced material: PBMCs. These receptors were collected from a woman in her 40s in good health. Some clones in this sample may be carry-over from other donors' samples. Both conserved end residues are part of each CDR3. Fields, in order: V gene, D gene, clone size, J gene, CDR3 protein, CDR3 DNA. D genes are given only for firm matches. The size field is filled for only some rows; it gives once, few, many or a size class.

V: TRBV10-3; D: .; size: .; J: TRBJ1-4; CDR3: CATRDFANEKLFF; DNA: TGTGCCACCAGGGACTTCGCTAATGAAAAACTGTTTTTT
V: TRBV7-2; D: .; size: .; J: TRBJ2-3; CDR3: CASSLRVAGSFPDTQYF; DNA: TGTGCCAGCAGCTTACGCGTGGCCGGGAGTTTCCCCGATACGCAGTATTTT
V: TRBV7-8; D: TRBD2; size: .; J: TRBJ2-7; CDR3: CASSLVASGRALAYEQYF; DNA: TGTGCCAGCAGCTTAGTTGCTAGCGGGAGGGCCCTCGCCTACGAGCAGTACTTC
V: TRBV11-1; D: TRBD1; size: .; J: TRBJ2-7; CDR3: CASSSFAGQGAYEQYF; DNA: TGTGCCAGCAGCTCCTTTGCTGGACAGGGGGCCTACGAGCAGTACTTC
V: TRBV5-4; D: .; size: .; J: TRBJ1-1; CDR3: CASSFPRTGNTEAFF; DNA: TGTGCCAGCAGCTTTCCCCGTACAGGGAACACTGAAGCTTTCTTT
V: TRBV28; D: TRBD2; size: .; J: TRBJ2-1; CDR3: CAISSGSYEQFF; DNA: TGTGCGATATCTAGCGGGAGCTATGAGCAGTTCTTC
V: TRBV10-3; D: TRBD2; size: .; J: TRBJ2-3; CDR3: CATYPGLALDTQYF; DNA: TGTGCCACCTATCCGGGACTAGCTTTAGATACGCAGTATTTT
V: TRBV4-2; D: .; size: .; J: TRBJ1-1; CDR3: CASSQEISLGGQTEAFF; DNA: TGTGCCAGCAGCCAAGAGATTTCGTTGGGGGGGCAGACTGAAGCTTTCTTT
V: TRBV7-3; D: .; size: .; J: TRBJ2-1; CDR3: CASSLSQVLINEQFF; DNA: TGTGCCAGCAGCTTATCCCAGGTTTTGATCAATGAGCAGTTCTTC
V: TRBV7-9; D: TRBD2; size: .; J: TRBJ2-7; CDR3: CASSAGGGVSYEQYF; DNA: TGTGCCAGCAGCGCCGGCGGGGGGGTGTCCTACGAGCAGTACTTC
V: TRBV27; D: TRBD2; size: .; J: TRBJ2-1; CDR3: CASSPGLAGGSSYNEQFF; DNA: TGTGCCAGCAGCCCGGGACTAGCGGGAGGGAGCTCCTACAATGAGCAGTTCTTC
V: TRBV28; D: .; size: many; J: TRBJ1-4; CDR3: CARDRVPEKLFF; DNA: TGTGCCAGGGACAGAGTGCCCGAAAAACTGTTTTTT
V: TRBV11-3; D: TRBD1; size: .; J: TRBJ2-2; CDR3: CASSLDLGTGSTGELFF; DNA: TGTGCCAGCAGCTTAGACCTCGGGACAGGTTCCACCGGGGAGCTGTTTTTT
V: TRBV27; D: .; size: .; J: TRBJ1-3; CDR3: CASKVAVAGNTIYF; DNA: TGTGCCAGCAAAGTAGCGGTTGCTGGAAACACCATATATTTT
V: TRBV19; D: TRBD1; size: .; J: TRBJ1-2; CDR3: CASSIGQGARGYTF; DNA: TGTGCCAGTAGTATCGGACAGGGGGCGCGTGGCTACACCTTC
V: TRBV20-1; D: .; size: .; J: TRBJ1-5; CDR3: CSWGCLQPQHF; DNA: TGCAGCTGGGGGTGTCTTCAGCCCCAGCATTTT
V: TRBV18; D: TRBD1; size: .; J: TRBJ2-7; CDR3: CASSPRAPGQAAYEQYF; DNA: TGTGCCAGCTCACCACGAGCCCCAGGACAGGCCGCCTACGAGCAGTACTTC
V: TRBV30; D: TRBD1; size: .; J: TRBJ2-5; CDR3: CAWRGTGGQTQYF; DNA: TGTGCCTGGAGGGGGACAGGCGGGCAGACCCAGTACTTC
V: TRBV5-1; D: .; size: .; J: TRBJ2-3; CDR3: CASSLAGGDTQYF; DNA: TGCGCCAGCAGCTTGGCTGGGGGAGATACGCAGTATTTT
V: TRBV28; D: .; size: .; J: TRBJ2-3; CDR3: CASSPNLPSTDTQYF; DNA: TGTGCCAGCAGCCCCAATCTTCCATCCACAGATACGCAGTATTTT
V: TRBV2; D: .; size: .; J: TRBJ2-7; CDR3: CASSVSGQGYEQYF; DNA: TGTGCCAGCAGTGTTTCGGGACAAGGGTACGAGCAGTACTTC
V: TRBV9; D: .; size: .; J: TRBJ2-2; CDR3: CASSVGVGGSTGELFF; DNA: TGTGCCAGCAGCGTAGGGGTGGGCGGTTCCACCGGGGAGCTGTTTTTT
V: TRBV5-1; D: .; size: .; J: TRBJ2-7; CDR3: CASSEDGSYEQYF; DNA: TGCGCCAGCAGCGAGGATGGGTCCTACGAGCAGTACTTC
V: TRBV5-1; D: TRBD2; size: .; J: TRBJ2-7; CDR3: CASSFRHRLAGGRGEQYF; DNA: TGCGCCAGCAGCTTTCGACACCGACTAGCGGGAGGTCGAGGCGAGCAGTACTTC
V: TRBV5-1; D: .; size: .; J: TRBJ1-2; CDR3: CASSSTGSPSYGYTF; DNA: TGCGCCAGCAGCTCGACAGGAAGTCCTTCCTATGGCTACACCTTC
V: TRBV7-3; D: TRBD2; size: .; J: TRBJ2-7; CDR3: CASSLNAGGLYEQYF; DNA: TGTGCCAGCAGCTTAAACGCGGGAGGGTTGTACGAGCAGTACTTC
V: TRBV11-1; D: TRBD1; size: .; J: TRBJ1-2; CDR3: CASSGGGPGGGYTF; DNA: TGTGCCAGCAGCGGAGGAGGCCCAGGGGGGGGCTACACCTTC
V: TRBV6-4; D: .; size: .; J: TRBJ2-3; CDR3: CASSEQGGTDTQYF; DNA: TGTGCCAGCAGTGAGCAGGGTGGCACAGATACGCAGTATTTT
V: TRBV4-1; D: .; size: .; J: TRBJ1-3; CDR3: CASSQDSPRSGNTIYF; DNA: TGCGCCAGCAGCCAAGATAGCCCCCGGTCGGGAAACACCATATATTTT
V: TRBV7-9; D: TRBD1; size: .; J: TRBJ1-6; CDR3: CASSDRASYSPLHF; DNA: TGTGCCAGCAGCGACAGGGCGTCTTATTCACCCCTCCACTTT
V: TRBV29-1; D: TRBD2; size: .; J: TRBJ2-7; CDR3: CSVGLAGSYEQYF; DNA: TGCAGCGTGGGACTAGCGGGATCGTACGAGCAGTACTTC
V: TRBV4-3; D: .; size: .; J: TRBJ2-3; CDR3: CASSQELWGGQLTDTQYF; DNA: TGCGCCAGCAGCCAAGAACTTTGGGGTGGCCAGCTTACAGATACGCAGTATTTT
V: TRBV6-1; D: .; size: many; J: TRBJ2-7; CDR3: CASAQSSYEQYF; DNA: TGTGCCAGTGCACAGAGCTCCTACGAGCAGTACTTC
V: TRBV4-2; D: TRBD2; size: .; J: TRBJ2-3; CDR3: CASSQGLAETSEGDTQYF; DNA: TGTGCCAGCAGCCAGGGACTAGCTGAAACTTCGGAGGGAGATACGCAGTATTTT
V: TRBV6-4; D: .; size: few; J: TRBJ2-3; CDR3: CASSAVGNTDTQYF; DNA: TGTGCCAGCAGTGCCGTCGGGAACACAGATACGCAGTATTTT
V: TRBV27; D: TRBD1; size: .; J: TRBJ1-2; CDR3: CASSLRDRGIYGYTF; DNA: TGTGCCAGCAGTTTAAGGGACAGGGGCATCTATGGCTACACCTTC
V: TRBV23-1; D: TRBD1; size: .; J: TRBJ2-6; CDR3: CASSQCQTSGTGGFGANVLTF; DNA: TGCGCCAGCAGTCAATGCCAAACTTCCGGGACAGGGGGCTTTGGGGCCAACGTCCTGACTTTC
V: TRBV28; D: .; size: .; J: TRBJ2-3; CDR3: CASSSLLSQGRDTQYF; DNA: TGTGCCAGCAGTTCATTGTTGTCCCAGGGAAGGGATACGCAGTATTTT
V: TRBV27; D: .; size: .; J: TRBJ1-1; CDR3: CASSLNSMNTEAFF; DNA: TGTGCCAGCAGTTTAAACTCCATGAACACTGAAGCTTTCTTT
V: TRBV28; D: .; size: .; J: TRBJ1-2; CDR3: CASSYAGTTNYGYTF; DNA: TGTGCCAGCAGTTACGCCGGGACGACCAACTATGGCTACACCTTC
V: TRBV27; D: .; size: .; J: TRBJ2-7; CDR3: CASRSTGPNYEQYF; DNA: TGTGCCAGCAGGTCCACGGGACCTAACTACGAGCAGTACTTC
V: TRBV11-2; D: .; size: .; J: TRBJ1-2; CDR3: CASSLPGQYYFTF; DNA: TGTGCCAGCAGCTTACCCGGACAGTATTACTTCACTTTC
V: TRBV29-1; D: .; size: once; J: TRBJ1-4; CDR3: CSAQGGLNEKLFF; DNA: TGCAGCGCCCAAGGGGGGCTGAATGAAAAACTGTTTTTT
V: TRBV6-1; D: .; size: .; J: TRBJ1-4; CDR3: CASSQQNEKLFF; DNA: TGTGCCAGCTCGCAGCAAAATGAAAAACTGTTTTTT
V: TRBV2; D: .; size: .; J: TRBJ1-5; CDR3: CASSRANQPQHF; DNA: TGTGCCAGCAGTCGGGCGAATCAGCCCCAGCATTTT
V: TRBV5-1; D: .; size: .; J: TRBJ2-7; CDR3: CASSWMTGDSYEQYF; DNA: TGCGCCAGCAGCTGGATGACAGGCGACTCCTACGAGCAGTACTTC
V: TRBV28; D: TRBD1; size: .; J: TRBJ1-4; CDR3: CASSPGEGAEKLFF; DNA: TGTGCCAGCAGCCCCGGGGAGGGGGCCGAAAAACTGTTTTTT
V: TRBV5-4; D: TRBD1; size: .; J: TRBJ1-4; CDR3: CASSPGGSANEKLFF; DNA: TGTGCCAGCAGCCCAGGGGGCTCGGCTAATGAAAAACTGTTTTTT
V: TRBV27; D: .; size: .; J: TRBJ2-5; CDR3: CASSFKGRRGETQYF; DNA: TGTGCCAGCAGTTTTAAGGGGCGCCGGGGAGAGACCCAGTACTTC
V: TRBV18; D: .; size: .; J: TRBJ2-1; CDR3: CASSPRADNEQFF; DNA: TGTGCCAGCTCACCTAGGGCGGACAATGAGCAGTTCTTC
V: TRBV28; D: .; size: .; J: TRBJ1-2; CDR3: CASSLNPYGYTF; DNA: TGTGCCAGCAGTTTGAACCCCTATGGCTACACCTTC